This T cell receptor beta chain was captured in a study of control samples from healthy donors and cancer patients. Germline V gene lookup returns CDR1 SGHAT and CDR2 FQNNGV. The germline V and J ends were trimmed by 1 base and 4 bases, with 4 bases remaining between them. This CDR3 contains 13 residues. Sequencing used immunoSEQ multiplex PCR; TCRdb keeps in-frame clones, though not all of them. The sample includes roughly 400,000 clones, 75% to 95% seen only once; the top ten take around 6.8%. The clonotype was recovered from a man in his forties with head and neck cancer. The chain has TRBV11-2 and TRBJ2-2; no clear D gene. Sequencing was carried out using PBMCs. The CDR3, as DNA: TGTGCCAGCAGCTTAGTTGTCACCGGGGAGCTGTTTTTT. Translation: CASSLVVTGELFF.